This is a list of T cell receptor beta chains from one sample in a study of regulatory T cells in long-lasting Graves disease. Each CDR3 protein gets one entry after TCRdb re-called the multiplex PCR reads with MiXCR. The repertoire holds under 450,000 distinct CDR3 sequences, around a quarter seen once, with roughly a quarter in the top ten. The sequencing here drew on peripheral blood mononuclear cells (PBMCs), taken when the disease was refractory, from a patient treated with antithyroid drugs. The receptors derive from a female donor with Graves disease. Both conserved end residues are part of each CDR3. The D gene is left open where the match is weak. Clone size is given for some rows only: seen once, a few or many times, or a class if the clone is expanded.

v_gene	d_gene	abundance	j_gene	CDR3nt	CDR3aa
TRBV5-1	NA	many	TRBJ1-4	TGCGCCAGCAGCGGGGGACGGGGAGGGAGTGAAAAACTGTTTTTT	CASSGGRGGSEKLFF
TRBV12-3/TRBV12-4	NA	few	TRBJ2-6	TGTGCCAGCAGTTTTCGGGGTCAGGGAACTGGGGCCAACGTCCTGACTTTC	CASSFRGQGTGANVLTF
TRBV12-3/TRBV12-4	TRBD1	many	TRBJ1-5	TGTGCCAGCAGTTCAGGGGGGACACAGCCCCAGCATTTT	CASSSGGTQPQHF
TRBV5-6	TRBD1	few	TRBJ2-7	TGTGCCAGCAGCAGGGACAGGGACCTCAACTACGAGCAGTACTTC	CASSRDRDLNYEQYF
TRBV5-5	NA	few	TRBJ2-2	TGTGCCAGCAGCATCCAGGGGAGGTTCTACACCGGGGAGCTGTTTTTT	CASSIQGRFYTGELFF
TRBV19	TRBD1	NA	TRBJ1-2	TGTGCCAGTAGTATAATGGGACAGGACTATGGCTACACCTTC	CASSIMGQDYGYTF
TRBV3-1	TRBD2	many	TRBJ2-5	TGTGCCAGCACAAGGACTAGCGGAGAGACCCAGTACTTC	CASTRTSGETQYF
TRBV6-5	TRBD1	NA	TRBJ1-4	TGTGCCAGCAGTTACGGGGACAGGGGGGTTAATGAAAAACTGTTTTTT	CASSYGDRGVNEKLFF
TRBV10-3	TRBD2	NA	TRBJ2-1	TGTGCCATCAACCAGCGGGAGAACAATGAGCAGTTCTTC	CAINQRENNEQFF
TRBV7-2	TRBD1	many	TRBJ1-1	TGTGCCAGCAGCCTACTGGTGGGGCAGGGGGTAGCTGAAGCTTTCTTT	CASSLLVGQGVAEAFF
TRBV10-3	TRBD1	many	TRBJ1-5	TGTGCCATCAGTGGGACAGGGGGCGCCGGGCAGCCCCAGCATTTT	CAISGTGGAGQPQHF
TRBV28	NA	many	TRBJ1-4	TGTGCCAGCAGTTTTCCGGGGCGATCTAATGAAAAACTGTTTTTT	CASSFPGRSNEKLFF
TRBV20-1	NA	NA	TRBJ2-7	TGCAGTGCTAGGGAACCGGACAGACCCAGCTCCTACGAGCAGTACTTC	CSAREPDRPSSYEQYF
TRBV20-1	NA	many	TRBJ1-4	TGCAGTGCTAGAGATCCGGGAAGAGGGGAAAAACTGTTTTTT	CSARDPGRGEKLFF
TRBV6-4	TRBD2	few	TRBJ2-5	TGTGCCGAAAGAGGGAGTAGCGGGACTAACCAAGAGACCCAGTACTTC	CAERGSSGTNQETQYF
TRBV6-1	NA	few	TRBJ1-1	TGTGCCAGCAGTAAAACATTGAGCTCAGCTGAAGCTTTCTTT	CASSKTLSSAEAFF
TRBV20-1	TRBD1	NA	TRBJ2-2	TGCAGTGCTAGTTCGCCCGGACAGGGGACGAACACCGGGGAGCTGTTTTTT	CSASSPGQGTNTGELFF
TRBV29-1	NA	many	TRBJ2-5	TGCAGCGTTGACTACAGCCAAGAGACCCAGTACTTC	CSVDYSQETQYF
TRBV7-3	NA	few	TRBJ2-2	TGTGCCAGCAGCCTCGGATTTGACACCGGGGAGCTGTTTTTT	CASSLGFDTGELFF
TRBV3-1	NA	few	TRBJ2-4	TGTGCCAGCAGCCAAGATCAGGGGGGAGGGTCCCACATTCAGTACTTC	CASSQDQGGGSHIQYF
TRBV3-1	NA	NA	TRBJ1-2	TGTGCCAGCAGCCAAGATGCGCAGGGGATGGGCGGCTACACCTTC	CASSQDAQGMGGYTF
TRBV6-1	TRBD2	NA	TRBJ2-7	TGTGCCAGCAGCGAAGCGGGAGGGCCGGCCTACGAGCAGTACTTC	CASSEAGGPAYEQYF
TRBV5-1	TRBD1	few	TRBJ1-4	TGCGCCAGCAGCGTTGGACAGGGGGCGAATGAAAAACTGTTTTTT	CASSVGQGANEKLFF
TRBV2	TRBD1	NA	TRBJ1-4	TGTGCCAGCAGTGTTAGTCCCGGGACAGATAATGAAAAACTGTTTTTT	CASSVSPGTDNEKLFF
TRBV7-2	TRBD2	NA	TRBJ2-7	TGTGCCAGCAGCGAGGCAGCGGGAGCCCTTACCTACGAGCAGTACTTC	CASSEAAGALTYEQYF
TRBV5-1	TRBD2	few	TRBJ2-2	TGCGCCAGCAGATCATCTAGCGGGAGAAGTACCGGGGAGCTGTTTTTT	CASRSSSGRSTGELFF
TRBV6-2/TRBV6-3	NA	few	TRBJ2-7	TGTGCCAGCAGTTACTCGAAGGACATAGGTGGGGAGCAGTACTTC	CASSYSKDIGGEQYF
TRBV18	NA	NA	TRBJ2-7	TGTGCCAGCTCATTCGGAACAGCCTACGAGCAGTACTTC	CASSFGTAYEQYF
TRBV19	NA	NA	TRBJ1-2	TGTGCCAGTAGGGGACGGGGCATGGATGGCTACACCTTC	CASRGRGMDGYTF
TRBV18	NA	few	TRBJ2-2	TGTGCCAGCTCCCGGGGCCGAGCCGGGGAGCTGTTTTTT	CASSRGRAGELFF
TRBV6-1	NA	many	TRBJ1-1	TGTGCCAGCAGTGAAGACGGGGGCGCGGGCACTGAAGCTTTCTTT	CASSEDGGAGTEAFF